The next 24 T cell receptor beta chains were all read from a single sample in a study of blood T cell repertoires in COVID-19. Produced via immunoSEQ multiplex PCR; TCRdb's table is partial and in-frame only. The data show some 70,000 clones, approximately 86% seen once. The sequenced sample consisted of peripheral blood. The receptors stem from a middle-aged man with active COVID-19.

V gene TRBV5-1 combines with J gene TRBJ1-5, with a tentative D call TRBD1 (5 bases). V was clipped by 0 bases and J by 7 bases, with 14 bases between them. CDR1 is SGHRS, CDR2 YFSETQ, per germline. The CDR3 has 15 residues. The CDR3 reads CASSLEGFPRQPQHF. As DNA, the CDR3 is TGCGCCAGCAGCTTGGAGGGGTTCCCAAGACAGCCCCAGCATTTT.

CDR3 sequence reads: CASSVDRFSSPLHF. The CDR3 region has the DNA TGTGCCAGCAGCGTAGACAGGTTCTCTTCACCCCTCCACTTT. This chain joins TRBV9 and TRBJ1-6, with D possibly being TRBD1 (5 bases). Germline assignment: CDR1 SGDLS and CDR2 YYNGEE. The CDR3 length is 14 residues. V lost 0 bases and J lost 9, with 10 bases in between.

Here the CDR3 DNA reads TGTGCCAGCAGCATTGACAGTCGGGAAAAACTGTTTTTT. Its protein is CASSIDSREKLFF. V is TRBV5-4 and J is TRBJ1-4; TRBD1 might be the D (5 bases). CDR1 is SGHNT and CDR2 is YYREEE in the germline V gene (reference sequence). The CDR3 spans 13 residues. V was clipped by 4 bases and J by 8 bases, with 12 bases between them.

The chain uses TRBV7-2 and TRBJ2-5; D is unresolved. This CDR3 has 13 amino acids. CDR1 and CDR2 from the germline V gene are SGHTA and FQGNSA. V was pared by 1 base and J by 5 bases, with 8 bases between. The DNA of the CDR3 is TGTGCCAGCAGCTTAGGAGGTACCGAGACCCAGTACTTC. It encodes CASSLGGTETQYF. Variable domain in full (rest from reference TRBV7-2 and TRBJ2-5): GAGVSQSPSNKVTEKGKDVELRCDPISGHTALYWYRQSLGQGLEFLIYFQGNSAPDKSGLPSDRFSAERTGGSVSTLTIQRTQQEDSAVYLCASSLGGTETQYFGPGTRLLVL.

The V gene is TRBV5-1, the J gene TRBJ2-7; weak D call: TRBD2 (5 bases). Germline loops: CDR1 SGHRS, CDR2 YFSETQ. V gave up 4 bases and J gave up 1 base, with 15 bases separating them. This CDR3 has 15 residues. CDR3 bases: TGCGCCAGCAGCCCGGCCCGGGGAGAATCCTACGAGCAGTACTTC. Translating it yields CASSPARGESYEQYF.

V is TRBV19 and J is TRBJ1-2; no firm D call. Per germline, CDR1 LNHDA and CDR2 SQIVND (reference sequence). V lost 3 bases and J lost 0, with 11 bases in between. The CDR3 extends over 15 amino acids. The CDR3 loop is CASSIALGSNYGYTF. The CDR3 DNA reads TGTGCCAGTAGTATCGCTCTGGGCTCTAACTATGGCTACACCTTC.

The V and J genes are TRBV18 and TRBJ1-1; 7 bases line up with TRBD1. Germline V gene sequence: CDR1 KGHSH, CDR2 LQKENI. V shed 0 bases and J 4 bases; nucleotides not matched to a gene: 8. This CDR3 has 16 residues. The CDR3 bases are TGTGCCAGCTCACCACCGGATAGACAGGGTGGCACTGAAGCTTTCTTT. Its protein is CASSPPDRQGGTEAFF.

This chain links TRBV5-1 with TRBJ2-1, with TRBD2 identical over 12 bases. J lost 7 bases, V lost 5 bases, and 7 bases had no gene match. CDR3 length equals 15 residues. Germline V CDR1 and CDR2: SGHRS, YFSETQ. CDR3 in DNA: TGCGCCAGCAGTATGACTAGCGGGAGATCGAATGAGCAGTTCTTC. It codes for CASSMTSGRSNEQFF.

This clone is a singleton in its sample. V gene TRBV6-5 combines with J gene TRBJ1-3; D may be TRBD1 (5 bases). V gave up 6 bases and J gave up 7 bases, with 13 bases separating them. There are 13 residues in the CDR3. CDR1 is MNHEY, CDR2 SVGAGI, per germline. In DNA, the CDR3 is TGTGCCAGCAGACGGACAATGGCGAACACCATATATTTT. Protein: CASRRTMANTIYF.

The chain carries TRBV11-3 and TRBJ2-1, with TRBD2 matching 8 bases. The CDR3 length is 15 residues. V trimming: 4 bases; J trimming: 2 bases; junction bases outside the gene matches: 4. Germline CDR1 reads SGHNT; CDR2 reads YENEEA. This CDR3 reads CASSYGGLAYNEQFF. CDR3 DNA sequence: TGTGCCAGCAGCTACGGGGGACTAGCCTACAATGAGCAGTTCTTC.

This chain links TRBV18 with TRBJ2-7, with D perhaps matching TRBD1 (5 bases). Germline assignment: CDR1 KGHSH and CDR2 LQKENI. Trimming removed 6 bases from V and 3 bases from J, with 18 bases in between. The CDR3 is 15 amino acids. CDR3 residues: CASSQGWVGYYEQYV. Here the CDR3 DNA reads TGTGCCAGCTCTCAGGGATGGGTGGGTTACTACGAGCAGTACGTC.

The CDR3 DNA reads TGTGCCAGCAGTGGGGGCAGGCTAAACTATGGCTACACCTTC. Protein product: CASSGGRLNYGYTF. V gene TRBV2 combines with J gene TRBJ1-2, with D perhaps matching TRBD1 (5 bases). V lost 4 bases to trimming and J lost 2 bases, with 11 bases between them. The germline V gene encodes CDR1 SNHLY and CDR2 FYNNEI. CDR3 length: 14 residues.

The V gene is TRBV27, the J gene TRBJ1-5; 9 nucleotides match TRBD1. V lost 5 bases and J lost 2; bases outside the gene matches: 7. CDR1 MNHEY and CDR2 SMNVEV come from the germline V gene (reference sequence). The CDR3 consists of 16 residues. The CDR3 spells CASSPLDRGGNQPQHF. DNA of the CDR3: TGTGCCAGCAGTCCACTGGACAGGGGAGGCAATCAGCCCCAGCATTTT.

The chain couples TRBV5-4 to TRBJ1-2, with TRBD1 matching over 7 bases. CDR1 and CDR2 (germline): SGHNT, YYREEE (reference sequence). V gave up 0 bases and J gave up 8 bases; unmatched junction bases: 4. The CDR3 covers 13 residues. CDR3 nucleotide sequence: TGTGCCAGCAGCTTGGTAGGGGGCAGGGGCTACACCTTC. It yields the protein CASSLVGGRGYTF.

This chain links TRBV11-2 with TRBJ2-2; 8 nucleotides line up with TRBD1. V was pared by 3 bases and J by 4 bases, with 7 bases of the junction left unmatched. Germline CDR1 reads SGHAT; CDR2 reads FQNNGV. The CDR3 covers 16 residues. Here the CDR3 DNA reads TGTGCCAGCAGCTTGGCCCCGGACAGGGCCACCGGGGAGCTGTTTTTT. Its translation: CASSLAPDRATGELFF.

This chain joins TRBV24-1 and TRBJ2-1; 10 bases match TRBD2. With V trimmed by 4 bases and J by 8 bases, 13 bases remained unmatched. Germline CDR1 reads KGHDR; CDR2 reads SFDVKD. The CDR3 covers 17 residues. The CDR3 reads CATSEPSSGRGLDEQFF. CDR3 nucleotide sequence: TGTGCCACCAGTGAGCCTTCTAGCGGGAGAGGGTTAGATGAGCAGTTCTTC.

V usage is TRBV7-3 and J usage is TRBJ2-7, with 10 bases aligning to TRBD1. The CDR3 spans 14 residues. V shed 5 bases, J shed 3 bases, and the junction held 4 bases outside the gene matches. Germline V gives CDR1 SGHTA, CDR2 FQGTGA. DNA of the CDR3: TGTGCCAGCAGCAGGGACAGGGGAAACTACGAGCAGTACTTC. The encoded protein is CASSRDRGNYEQYF.

The chain joins TRBV7-8 to TRBJ1-6; the D gene is possibly TRBD1 (5 bases). The length of the CDR3 is 14 residues. Trimming shortened V by 2 bases and J by 7 bases, and 9 bases separated the two germline ends. CDR1 SGHVS and CDR2 FQNEAQ come from the germline V gene. CDR3 nucleotide sequence: TGTGCCAGCAGCTTAAGGGGAAGAAATTCACCCCTCCACTTT. The encoded protein is CASSLRGRNSPLHF. Filled out from reference TRBV7-8 and TRBJ1-6, the complete variable domain reads GAGVSQSPRYKVAKRGQDVALRCDPISGHVSLFWYQQALGQGPEFLTYFQNEAQLDKSGLPSDRFFAERPEGSVSTLKIQRTQQEDSAVYLCASSLRGRNSPLHFGNGTRLTVT.

The rearrangement links TRBV19 to TRBJ1-1; a weak D match, TRBD1 (5 bases). CDR1 is LNHDA, CDR2 SQIVND, per germline (reference sequence). The length of the CDR3 is 16 residues. The V end lost 3 bases, the J end lost 2 bases, and 16 bases lay between the germline ends. CDR3 in amino acids: CASSIAFYGGNTEAFF. The CDR3 DNA reads TGTGCCAGTAGTATTGCCTTTTACGGGGGAAACACTGAAGCTTTCTTT.

The chain is built from TRBV7-8 and TRBJ2-1, with 9 bases identical to TRBD2. The germline V gene has CDR1 SGHVS and CDR2 FQNEAQ. This CDR3 is built from 17 residues. V shed 0 bases and J 2 bases; nucleotides not matched to a gene: 5. CDR3: CASSLARSSGAYNEQFF. The CDR3, as DNA: TGTGCCAGCAGCTTAGCGCGGTCTAGCGGGGCCTACAATGAGCAGTTCTTC.

The sample holds a few counts of this clone. J is TRBJ1-6 and V is TRBV3-1 (or the pseudogene TRBV3-2); no clear D. Deletions cut 0 bases from V and 7 bases from J, with 7 bases between. This CDR3 contains 14 residues. Germline CDR1 is LGHDT and CDR2 is YNNKEL (reference sequence). CDR3 protein: CASSQDARNSPLHF. The CDR3, as DNA: TGTGCCAGCAGCCAAGATGCGCGGAATTCACCCCTCCACTTT.

The gene calls are TRBV6-1 and TRBJ2-6; 7 bases agree with TRBD1. The CDR3 covers 16 residues. Looked up from germline, CDR1 is MNHNS and CDR2 is SASEGT. Trimming at V came to 4 bases and at J to 10 bases, leaving 13 bases not matched to a gene. CDR3 nucleotide sequence: TGTGCCAGCAGTGTGACAGGGAACTACGATAAAAACGTCCTGACTTTC. Amino acids: CASSVTGNYDKNVLTF.

The rearrangement uses TRBV4-1 and TRBJ2-3, with 7 bases identical to TRBD2. V shed 1 base and J 5 bases; nucleotides not matched to a gene: 15. CDR3 length: 18 residues. Germline loops: CDR1 MGHRA, CDR2 YSYEKL. CDR3 region: CASSQGVGDYLAVDTQYF. CDR3 DNA sequence: TGCGCCAGCAGCCAAGGGGTGGGGGACTACCTAGCGGTAGATACGCAGTATTTT.

The V and J genes are TRBV4-1 and TRBJ1-2; perhaps TRBD1 as D (5 bases). V lost 1 base to trimming and J lost 3 bases, with 12 bases between them. Germline CDR1 MGHRA, CDR2 YSYEKL. This CDR3 has 15 residues. The CDR3, as DNA: TGCGCCAGCAGCCAAGGACAGTTAAGATACTATGGCTACACCTTC. It is translated as CASSQGQLRYYGYTF.